The rows below give T cell receptor beta chains drawn from one sample of a study of blood T cell repertoires in COVID-19. This table comes from immunoSEQ multiplex PCR, and its TCRdb copy is limited to in-frame clones, with some not included. This sample has approximately 97,000 clones, with about 87% found just once. Sequencing used peripheral blood. The receptors come from a human donor in a cohort sampled during active COVID-19. The conserved cysteine and the conserved F or W are not part of the CDR3 here. Some rows mark clone size as missing; the rest say once, few, many or name a class of expanded clone.

>TRBV28|once
ASSLPSGTNEQF
>TRBV2|NA
ASMDLAGSWNEQF
>TRBV28|NA
ASLNVRITTGELF
>TRBV6-5|once
ASSSLRSGSYEQY
>TRBV11-3|once
ASARDNRNTGELF
>TRBV14|NA
ASSRRQWNTEAF
>TRBV3-1/TRBV3-2|NA
ASSQGPTPQGGQY
>TRBV27|NA
ASSLGTSGAGGQY
>TRBV7-2|once
ASPKGSQNTGELF
>TRBV5-5|NA
ASRRRTHTSADEQY
>TRBV25-1|NA
ASTGPGGYEQY
>TRBV7-2|NA
ASSLTMGGSSYT
>TRBV9|NA
ASSVSGHEETEAF
>TRBV19|NA
ASSPGSSNTEAF
>TRBV28|NA
ASSSPPGTGVNTEAF
>TRBV2|NA
ASIRTSGSYEQY
>TRBV25-1|NA
ASSEYRSGRGYNEQF
>TRBV5-1|NA
ASSSPQGAHIQY
>TRBV11-2|NA
ASSPAGSGSFEQY
>TRBV25-1|NA
ASSYRGTTEAF
>TRBV4-3|NA
ASSISGSDNEQF
>TRBV5-1|NA
ASSLTGSSYNEQF
>TRBV6-2/TRBV6-3|NA
ASSRGHYTGELF
>TRBV5-4|NA
ASSWTVSRQGYHEQY
>TRBV10-3|NA
AISEAFTTGAGNTIY
>TRBV9|NA
ASSANSHEQF
>TRBV3-1/TRBV3-2|NA
ASSLGRSGRASSTDTQY